This T cell receptor (beta chain) was recorded in a study of T-cell memory formation after mild COVID-19. Regarding the study as a whole: Researchers found some responding clones in pre-infection memory, a sign that cross-reactive memory joined. While clones contracting from day 15 to 85 were balanced between CD4 and CD8, later expanders leaned CD4+.

The CDR3 is made up of 17 amino acids. J was trimmed by 1 base and V by 3 bases; bases with no gene match: 11. Germline-derived CDR1 and CDR2 are MNHNY and SVGAGI (reference sequence). The TCR alpha and TCR beta cDNA libraries, bearing sample barcodes and UMIs, were generated by 5'RACE using constant-segment primers. One entry per CDR3 protein results from TCRdb running MiXCR on the 5' RACE reads. Among about 350,000 distinct CDR3 sequences listed, roughly 20% were seen once. A word on this clonotype: What it binds is not known.

The sequence was collected from a man younger than 35 who had mild COVID-19 (a few samples of this study predate the infection). Cell type and time point are not known. The V call is TRBV6-6, the J call TRBJ2-5; 7 positions match TRBD2. The sequenced sample consisted of PBMCs or a T cell subset sorted from them (not recorded which). CDR3 sequence reads: CASSYLLSGGGQETQYF. The CDR3 DNA sequence: TGTGCCAGCAGTTATCTGCTCTCTGGCGGGGGCCAAGAGACCCAGTACTTC.